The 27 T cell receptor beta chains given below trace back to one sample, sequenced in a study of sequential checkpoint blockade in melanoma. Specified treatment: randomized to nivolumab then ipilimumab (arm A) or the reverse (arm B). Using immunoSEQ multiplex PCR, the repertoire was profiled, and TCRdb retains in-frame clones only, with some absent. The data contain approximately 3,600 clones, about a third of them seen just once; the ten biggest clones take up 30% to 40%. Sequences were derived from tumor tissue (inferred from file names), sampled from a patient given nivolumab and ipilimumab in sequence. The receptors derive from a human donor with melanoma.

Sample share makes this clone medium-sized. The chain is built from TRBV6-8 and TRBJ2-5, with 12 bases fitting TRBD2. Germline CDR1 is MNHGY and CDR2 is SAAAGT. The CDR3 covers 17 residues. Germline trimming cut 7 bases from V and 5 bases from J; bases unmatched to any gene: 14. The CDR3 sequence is CASNDPMTSGSVETQYF. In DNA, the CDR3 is TGTGCCAGCAATGATCCTATGACTAGCGGGAGCGTTGAGACCCAGTACTTC.

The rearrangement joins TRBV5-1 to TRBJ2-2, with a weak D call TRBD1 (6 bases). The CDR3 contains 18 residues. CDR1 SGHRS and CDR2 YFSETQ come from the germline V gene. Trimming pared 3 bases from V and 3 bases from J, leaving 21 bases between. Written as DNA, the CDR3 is TGCGCCAGCAGCTCGGAAGGGTCTCCAGGGGTGGACACCGGGGAGCTGTTTTTT. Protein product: CASSSEGSPGVDTGELFF.

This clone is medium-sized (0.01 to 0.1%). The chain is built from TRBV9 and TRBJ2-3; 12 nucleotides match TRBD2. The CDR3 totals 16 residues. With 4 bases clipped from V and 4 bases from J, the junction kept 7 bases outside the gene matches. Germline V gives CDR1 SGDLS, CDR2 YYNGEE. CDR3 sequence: CASSTGLAGIADTQYF. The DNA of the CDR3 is TGTGCCAGCAGCACAGGACTAGCGGGAATCGCAGATACGCAGTATTTT.

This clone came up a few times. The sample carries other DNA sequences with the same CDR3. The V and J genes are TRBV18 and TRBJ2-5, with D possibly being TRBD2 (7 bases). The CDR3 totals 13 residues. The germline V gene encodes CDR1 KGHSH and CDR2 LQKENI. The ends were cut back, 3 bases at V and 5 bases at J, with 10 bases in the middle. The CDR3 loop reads CASSPRGGETQYF. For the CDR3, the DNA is TGTGCCAGCTCACCCAGGGGAGGGGAGACCCAGTACTTC.

The chain's CDR3 is CASSLVLAGGPYFYEQYF. In DNA form, the CDR3 reads TGCGCCAGCAGCTTGGTGCTAGCGGGAGGACCATACTTCTACGAGCAGTACTTC. The chain recombines TRBV5-1 with TRBJ2-7; 11 positions match TRBD2. V shed 0 bases, J shed 3 bases, and the junction held 11 bases outside the gene matches. The CDR3 contains 18 residues. Germline V CDR1 and CDR2: SGHRS, YFSETQ.

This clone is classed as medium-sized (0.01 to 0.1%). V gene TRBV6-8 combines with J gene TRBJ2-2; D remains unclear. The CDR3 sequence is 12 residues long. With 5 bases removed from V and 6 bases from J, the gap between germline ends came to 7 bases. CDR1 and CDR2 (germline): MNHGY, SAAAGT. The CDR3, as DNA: TGTGCCAGCAGTCCCCACGCCGGGGAGCTGTTTTTT. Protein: CASSPHAGELFF.

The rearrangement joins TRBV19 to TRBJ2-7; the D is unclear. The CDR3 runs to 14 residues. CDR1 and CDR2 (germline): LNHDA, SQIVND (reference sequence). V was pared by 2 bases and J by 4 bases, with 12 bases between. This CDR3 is CASSIRPGSYEQYF. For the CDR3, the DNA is TGTGCCAGTAGTATAAGGCCCGGATCATACGAGCAGTACTTC.

CDR3 residues: CASSKGGPGVGNTIYF. For the CDR3, the DNA is TGTGCCAGTAGTAAGGGGGGACCCGGCGTCGGAAACACCATATATTTT. The rearrangement links TRBV19 to TRBJ1-3; D is possibly TRBD1 (6 bases). Germline lookup yields CDR1 LNHDA and CDR2 SQIVND (reference sequence). V lost 4 bases to trimming and J lost 4 bases, with 17 bases between them. CDR3 length: 16 residues.

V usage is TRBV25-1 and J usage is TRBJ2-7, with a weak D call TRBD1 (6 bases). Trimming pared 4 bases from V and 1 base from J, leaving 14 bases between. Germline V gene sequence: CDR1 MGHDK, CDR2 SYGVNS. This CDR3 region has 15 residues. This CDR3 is CASSVGPGTSYEQYF. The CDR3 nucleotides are TGTGCCAGCAGTGTCGGACCGGGGACATCCTACGAGCAGTACTTC.

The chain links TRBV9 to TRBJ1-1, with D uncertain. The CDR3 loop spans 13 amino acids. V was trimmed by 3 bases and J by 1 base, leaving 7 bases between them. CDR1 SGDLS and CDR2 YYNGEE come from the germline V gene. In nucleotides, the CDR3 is TGTGCCAGCAGCGCCACCGGGAACACTGAAGCTTTCTTT. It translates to CASSATGNTEAFF.

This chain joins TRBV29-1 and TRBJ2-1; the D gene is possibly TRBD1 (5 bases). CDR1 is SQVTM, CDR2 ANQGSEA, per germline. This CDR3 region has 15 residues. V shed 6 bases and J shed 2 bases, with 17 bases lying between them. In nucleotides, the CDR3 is TGCAGCGTCGCCGAAATAGGGGAACCCTACAATGAGCAGTTCTTC. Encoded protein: CSVAEIGEPYNEQFF.

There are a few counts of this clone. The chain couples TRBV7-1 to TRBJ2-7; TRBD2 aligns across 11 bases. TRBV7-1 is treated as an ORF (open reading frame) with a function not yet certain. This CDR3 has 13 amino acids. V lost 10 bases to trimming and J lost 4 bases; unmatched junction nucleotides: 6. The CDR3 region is CATGTSGLYEQYF. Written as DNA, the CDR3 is TGTGCCACCGGGACTAGCGGTCTATACGAGCAGTACTTC.

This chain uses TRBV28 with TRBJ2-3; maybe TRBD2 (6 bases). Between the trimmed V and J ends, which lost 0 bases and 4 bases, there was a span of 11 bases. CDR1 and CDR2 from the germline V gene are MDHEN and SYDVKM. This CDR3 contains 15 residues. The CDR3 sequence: CASSLWGSGADTQYF. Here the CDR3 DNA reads TGTGCCAGCAGTTTATGGGGTAGCGGCGCAGATACGCAGTATTTT.

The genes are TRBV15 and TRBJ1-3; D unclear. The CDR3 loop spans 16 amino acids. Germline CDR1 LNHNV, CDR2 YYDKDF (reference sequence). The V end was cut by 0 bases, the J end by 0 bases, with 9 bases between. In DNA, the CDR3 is TGTGCCACCAGCAGAGATCGGGGAACCTCTGGAAACACCATATATTTT. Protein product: CATSRDRGTSGNTIYF.

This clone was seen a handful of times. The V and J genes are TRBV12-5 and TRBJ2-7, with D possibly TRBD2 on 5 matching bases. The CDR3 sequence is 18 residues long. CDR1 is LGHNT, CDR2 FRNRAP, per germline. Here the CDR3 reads CATHCGGQSLSPYDEQYF. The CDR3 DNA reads TGTGCCACCCATTGTGGAGGTCAGTCGCTCTCCCCGTACGACGAGCAGTACTTC.

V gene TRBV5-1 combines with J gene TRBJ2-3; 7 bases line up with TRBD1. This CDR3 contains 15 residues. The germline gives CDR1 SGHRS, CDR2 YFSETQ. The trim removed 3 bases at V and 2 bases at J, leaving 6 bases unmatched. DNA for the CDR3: TGCGCCAGCAGCTCGACAGGGTACCCCACAGATACGCAGTATTTT. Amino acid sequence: CASSSTGYPTDTQYF.

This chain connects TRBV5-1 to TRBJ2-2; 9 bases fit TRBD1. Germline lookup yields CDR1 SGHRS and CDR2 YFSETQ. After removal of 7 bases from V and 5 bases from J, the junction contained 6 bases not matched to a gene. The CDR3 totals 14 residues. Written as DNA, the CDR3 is TGCGCCAGCTTACAGGGGGCCGGGACCGGGGAGCTGTTTTTT. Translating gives CASLQGAGTGELFF.

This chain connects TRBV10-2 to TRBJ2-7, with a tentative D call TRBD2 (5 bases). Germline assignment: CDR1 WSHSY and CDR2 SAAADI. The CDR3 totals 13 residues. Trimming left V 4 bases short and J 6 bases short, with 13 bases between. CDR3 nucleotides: TGCGCCAGCAGTGTTTCAGGACTCGGCGAGCAGTACTTC. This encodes CASSVSGLGEQYF.

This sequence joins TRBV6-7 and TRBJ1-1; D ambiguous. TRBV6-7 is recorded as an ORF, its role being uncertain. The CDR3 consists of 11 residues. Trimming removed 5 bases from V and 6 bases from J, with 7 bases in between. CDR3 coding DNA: TGTGCCAGCAGTGATTTTTCTGAAGCTTTCTTT. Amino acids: CASSDFSEAFF.

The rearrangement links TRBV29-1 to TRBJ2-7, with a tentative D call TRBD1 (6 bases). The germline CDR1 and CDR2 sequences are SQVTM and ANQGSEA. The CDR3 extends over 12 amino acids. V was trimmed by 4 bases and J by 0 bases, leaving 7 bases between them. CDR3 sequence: CSVGGGSYEQYF. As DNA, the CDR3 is TGCAGCGTTGGAGGGGGCTCCTACGAGCAGTACTTC.

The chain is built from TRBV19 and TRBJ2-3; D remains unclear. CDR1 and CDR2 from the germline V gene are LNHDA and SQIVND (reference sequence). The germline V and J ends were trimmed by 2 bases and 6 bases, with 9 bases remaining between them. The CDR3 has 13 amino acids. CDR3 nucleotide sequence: TGTGCCAGTAGTATATACTCAGCGGATACGCAGTATTTT. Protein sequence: CASSIYSADTQYF.

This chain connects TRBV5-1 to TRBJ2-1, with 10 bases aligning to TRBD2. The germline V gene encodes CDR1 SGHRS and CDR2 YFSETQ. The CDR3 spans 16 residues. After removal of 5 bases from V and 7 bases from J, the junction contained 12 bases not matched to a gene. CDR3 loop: CASRFRPTSGTNEQFF. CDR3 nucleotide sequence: TGCGCCAGCAGGTTCCGCCCCACTAGCGGGACAAATGAGCAGTTCTTC.

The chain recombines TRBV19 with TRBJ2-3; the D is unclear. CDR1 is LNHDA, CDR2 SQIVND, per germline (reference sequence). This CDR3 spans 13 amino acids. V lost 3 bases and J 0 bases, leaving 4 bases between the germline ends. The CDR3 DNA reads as TGTGCCAGTAGTATTGCCAGCACAGATACGCAGTATTTT. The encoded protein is CASSIASTDTQYF.

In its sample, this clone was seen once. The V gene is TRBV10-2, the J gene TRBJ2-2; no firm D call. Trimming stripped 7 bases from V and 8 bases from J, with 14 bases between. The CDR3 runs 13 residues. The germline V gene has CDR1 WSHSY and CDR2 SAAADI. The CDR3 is CASTQDPTGELFF. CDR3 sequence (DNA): TGCGCCAGCACCCAGGACCCAACGGGGGAGCTGTTTTTT.

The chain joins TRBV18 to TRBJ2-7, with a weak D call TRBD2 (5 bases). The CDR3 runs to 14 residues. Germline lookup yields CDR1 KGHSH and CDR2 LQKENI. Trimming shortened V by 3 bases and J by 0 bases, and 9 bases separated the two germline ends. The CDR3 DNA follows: TGTGCCAGCTCACCCGGGATCAACTCCTACGAGCAGTACTTC. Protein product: CASSPGINSYEQYF.

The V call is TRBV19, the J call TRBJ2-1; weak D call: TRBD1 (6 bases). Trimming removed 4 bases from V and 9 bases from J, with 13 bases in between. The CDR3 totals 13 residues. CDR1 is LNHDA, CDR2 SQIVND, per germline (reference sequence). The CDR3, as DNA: TGTGCCAGTAGTACACTACAGGGTAGTGAGCAGTTCTTC. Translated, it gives CASSTLQGSEQFF.

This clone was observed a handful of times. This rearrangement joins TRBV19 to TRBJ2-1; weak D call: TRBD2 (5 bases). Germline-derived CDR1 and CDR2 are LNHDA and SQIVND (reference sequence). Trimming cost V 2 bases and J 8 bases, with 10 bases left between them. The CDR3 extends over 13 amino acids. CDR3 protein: CASSISRRDEQFF. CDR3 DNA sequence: TGTGCCAGTAGTATATCGAGGCGGGATGAGCAGTTCTTC.